This TCR beta chain was sequenced for a study of T cells in localized non-small cell lung cancer. Points from the study as a whole: Adjacent uninvolved lung tissue had the highest T cell clonality, exceeding tumor.

The table came from immunoSEQ multiplex PCR; TCRdb's copy has only in-frame clones and leaves some out. The repertoire includes some 50,000 clones, roughly 84% of them detected once, and about a sixth sits in the top ten. The CDR3 contains 16 residues. Trimming shortened V by 0 bases and J by 7 bases, and 14 bases separated the two germline ends. Germline CDR1 is SGHKS and CDR2 is YYEKEE (reference sequence). Worth noting for this clone: Its antigen is unidentified.

V is TRBV5-5 and J is TRBJ1-6; D remains unclear. The receptor was derived from a man aged 35 to 70 with stage III lung adenocarcinoma. The specimen was peripheral blood mononuclear cells, collected before any cancer treatment. As DNA, the CDR3 is TGTGCCAGCAGCTTGGAGTCACTCGAGAGGAATTCACCCCTCCACTTT. Protein: CASSLESLERNSPLHF.